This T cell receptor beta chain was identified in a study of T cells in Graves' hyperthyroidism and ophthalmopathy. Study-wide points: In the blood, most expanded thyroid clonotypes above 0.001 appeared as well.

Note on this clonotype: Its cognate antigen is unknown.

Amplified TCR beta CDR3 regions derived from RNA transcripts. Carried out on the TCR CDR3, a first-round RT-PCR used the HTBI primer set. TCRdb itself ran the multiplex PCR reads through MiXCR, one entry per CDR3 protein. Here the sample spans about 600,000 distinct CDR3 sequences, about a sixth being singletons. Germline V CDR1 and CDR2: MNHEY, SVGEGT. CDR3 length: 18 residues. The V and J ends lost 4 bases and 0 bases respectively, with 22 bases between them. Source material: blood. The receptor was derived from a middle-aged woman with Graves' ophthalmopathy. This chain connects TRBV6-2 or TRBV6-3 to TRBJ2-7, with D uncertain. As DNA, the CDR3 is TGTGCCAGCAGTTCCGCTGGGGTATTTGACAAGAGCTCCTACGAGCAGTACTTC. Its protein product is CASSSAGVFDKSSYEQYF.